Listed below are T cell receptor beta chains from one sample, sequenced in a study of blood T cell repertoires in COVID-19. Data came from immunoSEQ multiplex PCR; TCRdb stores just in-frame clones and leaves some out. The sample records some 48,000 clones, 80% to 90% being singletons. The sequenced sample consisted of peripheral blood. These receptor sequences come from a woman older than 75 with acute or convalescent COVID-19. The CDR3 runs from the conserved cysteine through the conserved F or W. Each record gives: D gene, clone size, J gene, V gene, CDR3 DNA, CDR3 protein. D genes are given only for firm matches. The size entry is marked missing in some rows and otherwise reads once, few, many or a size class.

D gene: TRBD1; clone size: .; J gene: TRBJ1-2; V gene: TRBV7-2; CDR3 DNA: TGTGCCAGCAGCGCGCAGGGGGCAGGATATGGCTACACCTTC; CDR3 protein: CASSAQGAGYGYTF
D gene: .; clone size: .; J gene: TRBJ1-1; V gene: TRBV11-3; CDR3 DNA: TGTGCCACTTGGGGGGGCCAGCGGAACACTGAAGCTTTCTTT; CDR3 protein: CATWGGQRNTEAFF
D gene: .; clone size: .; J gene: TRBJ1-6; V gene: TRBV21-1; CDR3 DNA: TGTGCCAGCAGCAAAGATCCAGGGGTGGGAGATTCACCCCTCCACTTT; CDR3 protein: CASSKDPGVGDSPLHF
D gene: TRBD2; clone size: .; J gene: TRBJ2-5; V gene: TRBV20-1; CDR3 DNA: TGCAGTGCTAGTCCAGCGGGGGGTAGGGAAGAGACCCAGTACTTC; CDR3 protein: CSASPAGGREETQYF
D gene: .; clone size: .; J gene: TRBJ1-5; V gene: TRBV21-1; CDR3 DNA: TGTGCCAGCAGCCCCCGCGGGAAGCAGCCCCAGCATTTT; CDR3 protein: CASSPRGKQPQHF
D gene: .; clone size: .; J gene: TRBJ1-4; V gene: TRBV18; CDR3 DNA: TGTGCCAGCTCACCATTAGTCGGGGGGACTAATGAAAAACTGTTTTTT; CDR3 protein: CASSPLVGGTNEKLFF
D gene: TRBD2; clone size: .; J gene: TRBJ2-5; V gene: TRBV5-1; CDR3 DNA: TGCGCCAGCAGTATGATCGGGGGGGCACAAGAGACCCAGTACTTC; CDR3 protein: CASSMIGGAQETQYF
D gene: .; clone size: once; J gene: TRBJ1-2; V gene: TRBV27; CDR3 DNA: TGTGCCAGCAGTTTAGGGGGGGCTGGTACCAACTATGGCTACACCTTC; CDR3 protein: CASSLGGAGTNYGYTF
D gene: TRBD2; clone size: .; J gene: TRBJ2-1; V gene: TRBV19; CDR3 DNA: TGTGCCAGTAGTAAGCTAGCGGGGGGGAGCAATGAGCAGTTCTTC; CDR3 protein: CASSKLAGGSNEQFF
D gene: TRBD2; clone size: once; J gene: TRBJ2-3; V gene: TRBV7-3; CDR3 DNA: TGTGCCAGCAGCTCCGGGACTAGTGGGGGCACAGATACGCAGTATTTT; CDR3 protein: CASSSGTSGGTDTQYF
D gene: .; clone size: .; J gene: TRBJ1-2; V gene: TRBV6-1; CDR3 DNA: TGTGCCAGCAGTGAGGGATATACAGGGTCCTATGGCTACACCTTC; CDR3 protein: CASSEGYTGSYGYTF
D gene: TRBD1; clone size: .; J gene: TRBJ2-7; V gene: TRBV6-1; CDR3 DNA: TGTGCCAGCAGTGAGGGACAGGAGGCCTACGAGCAGTACTTC; CDR3 protein: CASSEGQEAYEQYF
D gene: TRBD1; clone size: .; J gene: TRBJ1-1; V gene: TRBV19; CDR3 DNA: TGTGCCAGTAGTATAGAGGCAGGGGGGAACACTGAAGCTTTCTTT; CDR3 protein: CASSIEAGGNTEAFF
D gene: TRBD1; clone size: .; J gene: TRBJ1-2; V gene: TRBV7-2; CDR3 DNA: TGTGCCAGCAGCTTGGCCGACAGGGCGTCTGGCTACACCTTC; CDR3 protein: CASSLADRASGYTF
D gene: .; clone size: few; J gene: TRBJ2-7; V gene: TRBV11-2; CDR3 DNA: TGTGCCAGCAGCTTACAGCGCGGGTTCTACGAGCAGTACTTC; CDR3 protein: CASSLQRGFYEQYF
D gene: .; clone size: .; J gene: TRBJ2-5; V gene: TRBV6-5; CDR3 DNA: TGTGCCAGCAGTTACGCGGCAGTAGGTACGACCCAGTACTTC; CDR3 protein: CASSYAAVGTTQYF
D gene: TRBD1; clone size: .; J gene: TRBJ2-1; V gene: TRBV4-1; CDR3 DNA: TGCGCCAGCAGCCAAGACCTGGGACAGGGGGCGCGGAATGAGCAGTTCTTC; CDR3 protein: CASSQDLGQGARNEQFF
D gene: TRBD1; clone size: few; J gene: TRBJ1-2; V gene: TRBV5-4; CDR3 DNA: TGTGCCAGCAGCTCGGACAGGCACTATGGCTACACCTTC; CDR3 protein: CASSSDRHYGYTF
D gene: TRBD1; clone size: once; J gene: TRBJ1-2; V gene: TRBV6-1; CDR3 DNA: TGTGCCAGCAGTGAAAGGGCAGGGGGAGGCTATGGCTACACCTTC; CDR3 protein: CASSERAGGGYGYTF
D gene: .; clone size: .; J gene: TRBJ1-1; V gene: TRBV3-1/TRBV3-2; CDR3 DNA: TGTGCCAGCAGCTCAAACAGGGCCACTGAAGCTTTCTTT; CDR3 protein: CASSSNRATEAFF
D gene: .; clone size: .; J gene: TRBJ1-1; V gene: TRBV10-3; CDR3 DNA: TGTGCCATCGTCCGGGGCACTGAAGCTTTCTTT; CDR3 protein: CAIVRGTEAFF
D gene: .; clone size: .; J gene: TRBJ1-6; V gene: TRBV27; CDR3 DNA: TGTGCCAGCAGTCTAGAGGGGGACTATAATTCACCCCTCCACTTT; CDR3 protein: CASSLEGDYNSPLHF
D gene: TRBD1; clone size: .; J gene: TRBJ1-1; V gene: TRBV3-1/TRBV3-2; CDR3 DNA: TGTGCCAGCAGCCAGGGACAGGGGGGGACTGAAGCTTTCTTT; CDR3 protein: CASSQGQGGTEAFF
D gene: .; clone size: .; J gene: TRBJ1-4; V gene: TRBV3-1/TRBV3-2; CDR3 DNA: TGTGCCAGCAGCCAAGATCAAAGGGGAAGAAACGAAAAACTGTTTTTT; CDR3 protein: CASSQDQRGRNEKLFF
D gene: .; clone size: few; J gene: TRBJ1-6; V gene: TRBV5-8; CDR3 DNA: TGTGCCAGCAGCCATGACCGGGAACAAGCCTATAATTCACCCCTCCACTTT; CDR3 protein: CASSHDREQAYNSPLHF
D gene: TRBD1; clone size: .; J gene: TRBJ1-4; V gene: TRBV7-2; CDR3 DNA: TGTGCCAGCAGCTTATCGGCAGGGGGCGCGGCTAATGAAAAACTGTTTTTT; CDR3 protein: CASSLSAGGAANEKLFF
D gene: TRBD1; clone size: .; J gene: TRBJ1-4; V gene: TRBV7-9; CDR3 DNA: TGTGCCAGCAGCTCTACAGGGGGGAGGGAAAAACTGTTTTTT; CDR3 protein: CASSSTGGREKLFF
D gene: .; clone size: .; J gene: TRBJ1-1; V gene: TRBV5-1; CDR3 DNA: TGCGCCAGCAGCCCACGGGGGGCGCGGGAAAGCACTGAAGCTTTCTTT; CDR3 protein: CASSPRGARESTEAFF
D gene: .; clone size: .; J gene: TRBJ1-3; V gene: TRBV3-1/TRBV3-2; CDR3 DNA: TGTGCCAGCAGCCCGGCCGGGGGGGTTGGAAACACCATATATTTT; CDR3 protein: CASSPAGGVGNTIYF
D gene: TRBD1; clone size: .; J gene: TRBJ2-1; V gene: TRBV18; CDR3 DNA: TGTGCCAGCTCACCAATGGGACAGTACAATGAGCAGTTCTTC; CDR3 protein: CASSPMGQYNEQFF
D gene: .; clone size: .; J gene: TRBJ2-2; V gene: TRBV2; CDR3 DNA: TGTGCCAGCACAACAGGTTCCACCGGGGAGCTGTTTTTT; CDR3 protein: CASTTGSTGELFF
D gene: .; clone size: .; J gene: TRBJ1-5; V gene: TRBV6-6; CDR3 DNA: TGTGCCAGCAGTTACTCGGGCAGGCAGGATCAGCCCCAGCATTTT; CDR3 protein: CASSYSGRQDQPQHF
D gene: .; clone size: .; J gene: TRBJ1-5; V gene: TRBV29-1; CDR3 DNA: TGCAGCGTTGGGGAAGGGGTTTTAGGGAATCAGCCCCAGCATTTT; CDR3 protein: CSVGEGVLGNQPQHF